This T cell receptor beta chain was retrieved from a study of technical replicates of blood from several donors. The ends lost 6 bases at V and 1 base at J; junction bases unmatched: 5. This CDR3 comprises 15 residues. Germline assignment: CDR1 MNHNS and CDR2 SASEGT. This table comes from immunoSEQ multiplex PCR, and its TCRdb copy is limited to in-frame clones, with some not included. This table holds approximately 75,000 clones, about 97% found once. This receptor was identified in a human donor in good health. Input material: T cells isolated from PBMCs. V and J are TRBV6-1 and TRBJ2-1, with 8 bases that match TRBD1. The CDR3 loop reads CASRATGGSYNEQFF. CDR3 sequence (DNA): TGTGCCAGCAGGGCTACAGGGGGGTCCTACAATGAGCAGTTCTTC.